This T cell receptor beta chain was recovered during a study of blood T cell repertoires in COVID-19. Study details: Acute and convalescent COVID-19 samples came from the United States, Italy and Spain. T cells, B-cell-depleted T cells, or PBMCs supplied cDNA or gDNA.

Germline V CDR1 and CDR2: SGDLS, YYNGEE. The trim removed 4 bases at V and 6 bases at J, leaving 3 bases unmatched. The CDR3 has 12 amino acids. Methods used by the authors: Reference gene primer amplification in the assay estimated nucleated cell counts. This table comes from immunoSEQ multiplex PCR, and its TCRdb copy is limited to in-frame clones, with some not included. The V and J calls and clone size come from that table; D and trimming were worked out from the DNA. The sample records about 260,000 clones, around 80% being singletons. What was sequenced was peripheral blood. This receptor was obtained from a woman of 80 years or more with acute or convalescent COVID-19. The V call is TRBV9, the J call TRBJ1-1; 7 positions agree with TRBD1. CDR3 sequence reads: CASSRTGAEAFF. DNA for the CDR3: TGTGCCAGCAGCCGTACAGGGGCTGAAGCTTTCTTT.